These 28 T cell receptor beta chains came from one sample sequenced in a study of graft-versus-host responses after intestinal transplantation. Antigens of these TCRs are unknown. Repertoires were generated with immunoSEQ multiplex PCR, while TCRdb's copy carries only in-frame clones and drops some. This table has around 100,000 clones, roughly 93% appearing once. The sequenced sample was unstimulated CD8+ T cells sorted from spleen or lymph node cells, obtained before intestinal transplant. These receptors originate from a human donor who received an intestinal transplant.

This chain joins TRBV29-1 and TRBJ1-2; tentative D call: TRBD1 (5 bases). Deletions cut 3 bases from V and 0 bases from J, with 14 bases between. CDR1 is SQVTM, CDR2 ANQGSEA, per germline. The CDR3 loop spans 15 amino acids. The CDR3, as DNA: TGCAGCGTTGATAGGATGGGGACCTCTAACTATGGCTACACCTTC. This encodes CSVDRMGTSNYGYTF. Combining the CDR3 with reference TRBV29-1 and TRBJ1-2 gives the whole variable domain SAVISQKPSRDICQRGTSLTIQCQVDSQVTMMFWYRQQPGQSLTLIATANQGSEATYESGFVIDKFPISRPNLTFSTLTVSNMSPEDSSIYLCSVDRMGTSNYGYTFGSGTRLTVV.

The rearrangement links TRBV13 to TRBJ2-1, with TRBD1 identical over 8 bases. The ends lost 5 bases at V and 4 bases at J; junction bases unmatched: 7. Germline V lookup: CDR1 PRHDT, CDR2 FYEKMQ (reference sequence). The length of the CDR3 is 15 residues. The CDR3: CASSLTGTGYNEQFF. In DNA form, the CDR3 reads TGTGCCAGCAGCCTCACCGGGACAGGATACAATGAGCAGTTCTTC.

The V and J genes are TRBV7-9 and TRBJ2-1; D gene ambiguous. Trimming shortened V by 1 base and J by 0 bases, and 7 bases separated the two germline ends. Per germline, CDR1 SEHNR and CDR2 FQNEAQ (reference sequence). CDR3 length: 15 residues. The CDR3 coding sequence is TGTGCCAGCAGCTTAGTGGAAACCTCCTACAATGAGCAGTTCTTC. Protein: CASSLVETSYNEQFF.

The chain is built from TRBV7-9 and TRBJ2-5, with 10 nucleotides matching TRBD1. The V and J ends lost 5 bases and 4 bases, in that order; junction bases with no gene match: 13. The CDR3 spans 17 residues. Germline CDR1 is SEHNR and CDR2 is FQNEAQ (reference sequence). The CDR3 loop reads CASSTPVDDRGRETQYF. In DNA, the CDR3 is TGTGCCAGCAGCACACCGGTGGATGACAGGGGGCGAGAGACCCAGTACTTC.

This clone was picked up one time. The rearrangement links TRBV30 to TRBJ2-7, with D possibly TRBD2 on 5 matching bases. Per germline, CDR1 GTSNPN and CDR2 SVGIG (reference sequence). Trimming removed 2 bases from V and 4 bases from J, with 18 bases in between. The CDR3 covers 15 residues. The CDR3 protein is CAWSRVGGRGYEQYF. For the CDR3, the DNA is TGTGCCTGGAGTAGGGTTGGTGGTCGGGGTTACGAGCAGTACTTC. Full variable domain (remainder filled in from reference TRBV30 and TRBJ2-7): SQTIHQWPATLVQPVGSPLSLECTVEGTSNPNLYWYRQAAGRGLQLLFYSVGIGQISSEVPQNLSASRPQDRQFILSSKKLLLSDSGFYLCAWSRVGGRGYEQYFGPGTRLTVT.

The CDR3 bases are TGCGCCAGCAGCCAAGATCCCGGGTTCTATGGCTACACCTTC. It specifies CASSQDPGFYGYTF. The chain combines TRBV4-1 with TRBJ1-2; D ambiguous. Germline-derived CDR1 and CDR2 are MGHRA and YSYEKL. The CDR3 sequence is 14 residues long. V dropped 0 bases and J dropped 4 bases, with 9 bases sitting between them.

The rearrangement links TRBV7-9 to TRBJ2-5, with TRBD2 as a possible D gene (7 bases). CDR1 and CDR2 (germline): SEHNR, FQNEAQ (reference sequence). This CDR3 spans 18 amino acids. V was pared by 5 bases and J by 5 bases, with 27 bases between. The CDR3 sequence is CASSPPPIGGAVRETQYF. The CDR3 DNA reads as TGTGCCAGCAGCCCCCCCCCAATAGGGGGGGCAGTCCGGGAGACCCAGTACTTC.

The CDR3 is CASSGRGVEQFF. CDR3 in DNA: TGTGCCAGCAGTGGCCGGGGCGTCGAGCAGTTCTTC. This chain joins TRBV9 and TRBJ2-1; D may be TRBD1 or TRBD2 (5 bases each). The germline gives CDR1 SGDLS, CDR2 YYNGEE. The germline V and J ends were trimmed by 5 bases and 10 bases, with 13 bases remaining between them. This CDR3 region has 12 residues.

This chain links TRBV7-9 with TRBJ2-5; the D gene is possibly TRBD1 (5 bases). The V end lost 4 bases, the J end lost 0 bases, and 9 bases lay between the germline ends. The CDR3 consists of 14 residues. The V gene's germline CDR1 is SEHNR and CDR2 FQNEAQ (reference sequence). CDR3 coding DNA: TGTGCCAGCAGCTACCTGACAGACCAAGAGACCCAGTACTTC. This codes for CASSYLTDQETQYF. The whole variable domain, remainder taken from reference TRBV7-9 and TRBJ2-5, is DTGVSQNPRHKITKRGQNVTFRCDPISEHNRLYWYRQTLGQGPEFLTYFQNEAQLEKSRLLSDRFSAERPKGSFSTLEIQRTEQGDSAMYLCASSYLTDQETQYFGPGTRLLVL.

V gene TRBV7-9 combines with J gene TRBJ1-2; D remains unclear. The CDR3 runs 12 residues. CDR1 is SEHNR and CDR2 is FQNEAQ in the germline V gene (reference sequence). V gave up 6 bases and J gave up 4 bases, with 9 bases separating them. The CDR3 DNA reads TGTGCCAGCAGGGGCTTGGGCTATGGCTACACCTTC. Translation: CASRGLGYGYTF.

CDR3 DNA: TGTGCCAGCAGCTTAGGCCCCCCTCGGGACAGGGGAACCGGGGAGCTGTTTTTT. The encoded protein is CASSLGPPRDRGTGELFF. J is TRBJ2-2 and V is TRBV7-9, with TRBD1 matching 10 bases. With V trimmed by 1 base and J by 5 bases, 10 bases remained unmatched. The germline V gene has CDR1 SEHNR and CDR2 FQNEAQ (reference sequence). This CDR3 is built from 18 residues. Using reference TRBV7-9 and TRBJ2-2 for the parts outside the CDR3, the full variable domain is DTGVSQNPRHKITKRGQNVTFRCDPISEHNRLYWYRQTLGQGPEFLTYFQNEAQLEKSRLLSDRFSAERPKGSFSTLEIQRTEQGDSAMYLCASSLGPPRDRGTGELFFGEGSRLTVL.

The rearrangement joins TRBV5-1 to TRBJ1-1, with D unresolved. The V gene's germline CDR1 is SGHRS and CDR2 YFSETQ. The CDR3 is 15 amino acids. V lost 0 bases and J 4 bases, leaving 13 bases between the germline ends. CDR3 in amino acids: CASSLGQQGVTEAFF. The CDR3 bases are TGCGCCAGCAGCTTGGGTCAGCAAGGAGTCACTGAAGCTTTCTTT.

This clone was picked up one time. The chain has TRBV6-1 and TRBJ2-7; TRBD1 is a possible D gene (6 bases). CDR3 length: 14 residues. CDR1 is MNHNS, CDR2 SASEGT, per germline. Trimming removed 6 bases at V and 4 bases at J, with 16 bases between. The CDR3 sequence: CASRFFRGGYEQYF. CDR3 in DNA: TGTGCCAGCAGATTTTTCAGGGGCGGTTACGAGCAGTACTTC.

This clone has just one count. The genes are TRBV6-6 and TRBJ1-5, with D unclear. This CDR3 has 14 residues. In germline, CDR1 is MNHNY, CDR2 SVGAGI (reference sequence). V dropped 2 bases and J dropped 2 bases, with 7 bases sitting between them. The CDR3 is CASSYTRGNQPQHF. The CDR3 bases are TGTGCCAGCAGTTACACGCGGGGCAATCAGCCCCAGCATTTT.

This sequence joins TRBV9 and TRBJ2-5, with TRBD2 as a possible D gene (5 bases). Trimming stripped 0 bases from V and 0 bases from J, with 9 bases between. CDR1 is SGDLS and CDR2 is YYNGEE in the germline V gene. The CDR3 has 15 residues. CDR3 DNA: TGTGCCAGCAGCGTAGTAGGTAGCGACCAAGAGACCCAGTACTTC. Translation gives CASSVVGSDQETQYF.

The rearrangement joins TRBV13 to TRBJ1-1, with 9 nucleotides matching TRBD1. The CDR3 extends over 15 amino acids. Trimming at V came to 1 base and at J to 10 bases, leaving 10 bases not matched to a gene. Looked up from germline, CDR1 is PRHDT and CDR2 is FYEKMQ (reference sequence). In nucleotides, the CDR3 is TGTGCCAGCAGCTTAGATGTTGGTAGGGACAGGGCAGCTTTCTTT. Protein: CASSLDVGRDRAAFF.

The rearrangement joins TRBV5-4 to TRBJ1-6; D perhaps matches TRBD1 (5 bases). This CDR3 has 15 amino acids. Germline lookup yields CDR1 SGHNT and CDR2 YYREEE (reference sequence). V gave up 0 bases and J gave up 4 bases, with 8 bases separating them. Here the CDR3 reads CASSLAGTYNSPLHF. Written as DNA, the CDR3 is TGTGCCAGCAGCTTGGCGGGGACTTATAATTCACCCCTCCACTTT.

This clone was detected only once. V is TRBV2 and J is TRBJ2-7, with D maybe TRBD1 (5 bases). CDR3 length: 12 residues. Trimming removed 5 bases from V and 5 bases from J, with 10 bases in between. In germline, CDR1 is SNHLY, CDR2 FYNNEI. CDR3 amino acids: CASSLQGHEQYF. In DNA, the CDR3 is TGTGCCAGCAGTCTCCAGGGTCACGAGCAGTACTTC.

This clone was seen only a few times. The chain recombines TRBV5-6 with TRBJ1-4; TRBD1 is a possible D gene (6 bases). Germline values: CDR1 SGHDT, CDR2 YYEEEE. The CDR3 extends over 14 amino acids. V was pared by 5 bases and J by 8 bases, with 16 bases between. CDR3 sequence (DNA): TGTGCCAGCAGTATAGAGGGGGATAGCGAAAAACTGTTTTTT. It encodes CASSIEGDSEKLFF.

V usage is TRBV5-8 and J usage is TRBJ1-4; D call uncertain. This CDR3 region has 13 residues. V dropped 6 bases and J dropped 0 bases, with 6 bases sitting between them. From germline, CDR1 is SGHTS and CDR2 YDEGEE. CDR3 loop: CASTPATNEKLFF. As DNA, the CDR3 is TGTGCCAGCACACCTGCAACTAATGAAAAACTGTTTTTT.

In this sample, this clone turned up a few times. The genes are TRBV7-9 and TRBJ2-7; a possible D gene is TRBD2 (5 bases). This CDR3 is 14 amino acids long. Germline V gene lookup returns CDR1 SEHNR and CDR2 FQNEAQ (reference sequence). Trimming pared 5 bases from V and 4 bases from J, leaving 15 bases between. The CDR3 region is CASSPTSGSYEQYF. The CDR3 DNA sequence: TGTGCCAGCAGCCCTACGTCGGGGTCTTACGAGCAGTACTTC.

V usage is TRBV2 and J usage is TRBJ2-5, with D possibly matching TRBD1 (6 bases). Trimming shortened V by 6 bases and J by 3 bases, and 17 bases separated the two germline ends. Per germline, CDR1 SNHLY and CDR2 FYNNEI. This CDR3 has 15 amino acids. The CDR3 DNA sequence: TGTGCCAGCAGGGGCCCTGGTGAGGGGGAAGAGACCCAGTACTTC. Amino acids: CASRGPGEGEETQYF.

The rearrangement links TRBV15 to TRBJ2-3; D unresolved. V lost 2 bases and J lost 2, with 17 bases in between. The CDR3 runs 17 residues. From germline, CDR1 is LNHNV and CDR2 YYDKDF (reference sequence). CDR3 bases: TGTGCCACCAGCAGATCGGACCAGGTAGGCGTCACAGATACGCAGTATTTT. Amino acids: CATSRSDQVGVTDTQYF.

The CDR3 DNA is TGCGCCAGCAGCCAAGGCGTCCAGGGGAGCTACGAGCAGTACTTC. The encoded protein is CASSQGVQGSYEQYF. The rearrangement uses TRBV4-1 and TRBJ2-7; perhaps TRBD1 as D (6 bases). Per the germline V gene, CDR1 is MGHRA and CDR2 is YSYEKL. The V end was cut by 1 base, the J end by 3 bases, with 13 bases between. This CDR3 has 15 amino acids.

The chain combines TRBV5-1 with TRBJ2-1; D uncertain. Germline V lookup: CDR1 SGHRS, CDR2 YFSETQ. With 0 bases removed from V and 6 bases from J, the gap between germline ends came to 4 bases. CDR3 length: 12 residues. CDR3 region: CASSLDANEQFF. CDR3 DNA sequence: TGCGCCAGCAGCTTGGATGCCAATGAGCAGTTCTTC.

The rearrangement uses TRBV9 and TRBJ1-1; D might be TRBD1 (5 bases). There are 12 residues in the CDR3. Trimming took off 4 bases at V and 7 bases at J, with 11 bases between the two ends. Germline CDR1 and CDR2: SGDLS and YYNGEE. CDR3 nucleotide sequence: TGTGCCAGCAGCCCCTCGGGGGGTGAAGCTTTCTTT. This gives the protein CASSPSGGEAFF.

The chain joins TRBV4-1 to TRBJ1-1; D is unclear. V lost 1 base, J lost 5 bases, and 8 bases lay in between. The V gene's germline CDR1 is MGHRA and CDR2 YSYEKL. There are 13 residues in the CDR3. The CDR3 is CASSQGPRTEAFF. In DNA, the CDR3 is TGCGCCAGCAGCCAAGGGCCCCGGACTGAAGCTTTCTTT.

The chain is built from TRBV6-1 and TRBJ2-5; D may be TRBD2 (7 bases). V lost 5 bases and J lost 5, with 18 bases in between. From germline, CDR1 is MNHNS and CDR2 SASEGT. The CDR3 is 15 residues long. CDR3 nucleotides: TGTGCCAGCAGTACAATAGGGGGGGGGTTTGAGACCCAGTACTTC. Its protein is CASSTIGGGFETQYF.